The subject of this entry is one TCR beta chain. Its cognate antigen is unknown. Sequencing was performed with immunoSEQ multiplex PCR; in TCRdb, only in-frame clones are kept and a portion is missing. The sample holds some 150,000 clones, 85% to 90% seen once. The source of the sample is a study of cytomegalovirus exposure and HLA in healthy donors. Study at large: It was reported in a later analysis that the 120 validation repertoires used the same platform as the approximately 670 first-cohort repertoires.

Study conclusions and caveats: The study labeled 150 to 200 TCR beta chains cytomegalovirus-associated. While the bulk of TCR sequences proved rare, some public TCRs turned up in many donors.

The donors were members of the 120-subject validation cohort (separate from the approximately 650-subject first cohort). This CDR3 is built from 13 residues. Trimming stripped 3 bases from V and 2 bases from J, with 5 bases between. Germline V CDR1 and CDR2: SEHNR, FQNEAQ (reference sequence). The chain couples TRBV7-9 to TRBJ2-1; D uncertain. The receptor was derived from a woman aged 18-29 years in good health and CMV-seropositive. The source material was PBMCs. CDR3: CASSFDTYNEQFF. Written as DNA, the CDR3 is TGTGCCAGCAGCTTCGACACCTACAATGAGCAGTTCTTC.